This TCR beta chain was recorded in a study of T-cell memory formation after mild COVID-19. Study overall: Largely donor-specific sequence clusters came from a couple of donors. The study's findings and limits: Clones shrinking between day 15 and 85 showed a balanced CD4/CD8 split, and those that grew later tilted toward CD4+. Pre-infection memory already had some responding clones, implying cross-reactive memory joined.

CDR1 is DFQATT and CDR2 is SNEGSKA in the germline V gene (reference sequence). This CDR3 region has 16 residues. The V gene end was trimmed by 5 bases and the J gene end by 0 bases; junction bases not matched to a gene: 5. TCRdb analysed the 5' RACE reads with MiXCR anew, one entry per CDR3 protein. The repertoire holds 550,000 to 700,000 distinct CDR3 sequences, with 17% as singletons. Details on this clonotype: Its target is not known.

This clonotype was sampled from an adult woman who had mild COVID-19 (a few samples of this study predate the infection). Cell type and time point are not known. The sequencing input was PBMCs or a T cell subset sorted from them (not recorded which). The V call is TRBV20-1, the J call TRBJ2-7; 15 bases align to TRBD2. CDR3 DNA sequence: TGCAGTGCTGGTGGGACTAGCGGGAGGAGCTCCTACGAGCAGTACTTC. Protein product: CSAGGTSGRSSYEQYF.